This T cell receptor (beta chain) was captured by sequencing in a study of Graves' ophthalmopathy and Graves' hyperthyroidism. Trimming removed 6 bases at V and 0 bases at J, with 13 bases between. CDR3 length: 15 amino acids. Looked up from germline, CDR1 is MDHEN and CDR2 is SYDVKM. Patients were left out if they had other autoimmune diseases, uncontrolled infections, pregnancy or lactation. Amplifying from RNA transcripts, the study obtained TCR beta CDR3 regions. Second-round multiplex PCR came after a first-round RT-PCR that employed HTBI primers. MiXCR, applied by TCRdb to the multiplex PCR reads, yields one record per CDR3 protein. The sample carries 680,000 or so distinct CDR3 sequences, roughly 20% recorded once.

J is TRBJ2-3 and V is TRBV28, with D perhaps TRBD1 or TRBD2 (5 bases each). The sequence came from a woman between 18 and 29 years old with stable Graves' hyperthyroidism. Some clones in this sample may be carry-over from other donors' samples. Sequencing was carried out using peripheral blood. The CDR3 bases are TGTGCCAGCAGCCTCAGGGACCTAAGCACAGATACGCAGTATTTT. Residues: CASSLRDLSTDTQYF. The entire variable domain, with the rest obtained from reference TRBV28 and TRBJ2-3, is as follows: DVKVTQSSRYLVKRTGEKVFLECVQDMDHENMFWYRQDPGLGLRLIYFSYDVKMKEKGDIPEGYSVSREKKERFSLILESASTNQTSMYLCASSLRDLSTDTQYFGPGTRLTVL.